These T cell receptor beta chains were read from a single sample in a study of OX40 agonist ivuxolimab in advanced cancers. The protocol was immunoSEQ multiplex PCR, while the TCRdb copy is restricted to in-frame clones and leaves out a portion. The data show under 65,000 clones, around 85% seen once. The sample in question was CD4+ or CD8+ T cells sorted from blood, obtained in a trial of the OX40 agonist ivuxolimab. These receptors were taken from an adult with an advanced solid tumor such as melanoma, head and neck, liver or kidney cancer. Each CDR3 is given with its conserved first and last residue. A D gene is named only where the DNA matches it firmly. Clone size is not always given. Where it is, it says once, few, many or a class for expanded clones.

D: TRBD1; J: TRBJ2-7; size: NA; V: TRBV10-3; DNA: TGTGCCATCAGTGAGTCAGGCGGACAGGGGGCCTACGAGCAGTACTTC; CDR3: CAISESGGQGAYEQYF
D: TRBD1; J: TRBJ1-2; size: NA; V: TRBV4-3; DNA: TGCGCCAGCAGCCAAGACGGGACAGGGTTTTTGGGCTACACCTTC; CDR3: CASSQDGTGFLGYTF
D: TRBD2; J: TRBJ2-1; size: few; V: TRBV4-1; DNA: TGCGCCAGCAGCCAAGAACCGGGGGGCTACAATGAGCAGTTCTTC; CDR3: CASSQEPGGYNEQFF
D: NA; J: TRBJ2-7; size: NA; V: TRBV10-3; DNA: TGTGCCATAGGTGATTACTACGAGCAGTACTTC; CDR3: CAIGDYYEQYF
D: NA; J: TRBJ1-1; size: NA; V: TRBV9; DNA: TGTGCCAGCAGCGTTTTTCAGGCGAACACTGAAGCTTTCTTT; CDR3: CASSVFQANTEAFF
D: NA; J: TRBJ2-1; size: NA; V: TRBV5-6; DNA: TGTGCCAGCAGCTTGGAAGGGAATGAGCAGTTCTTC; CDR3: CASSLEGNEQFF
D: NA; J: TRBJ1-1; size: NA; V: TRBV9; DNA: TGTGCCAGCAGCGTAGGGGGGACGGGGAACACTGAAGCTTTCTTT; CDR3: CASSVGGTGNTEAFF
D: NA; J: TRBJ1-2; size: NA; V: TRBV19; DNA: TGTGCCAGTAGTTTGGGTACAGATGGCTACACCTTC; CDR3: CASSLGTDGYTF
D: NA; J: TRBJ2-6; size: NA; V: TRBV9; DNA: TGTGCCAGCAGCCAGTCGGGGGCCAACGTCCTGACTTTC; CDR3: CASSQSGANVLTF
D: NA; J: TRBJ2-1; size: NA; V: TRBV6-1; DNA: TGTGCCAGCAGTGAAGAGCTTGGGGCTTTGGGCAATGAGCAGTTCTTC; CDR3: CASSEELGALGNEQFF
D: TRBD1; J: TRBJ2-2; size: NA; V: TRBV29-1; DNA: TGCAGCGTTGAAACAGGGGTTGTAGGCACCGGGGAGCTGTTTTTT; CDR3: CSVETGVVGTGELFF
D: NA; J: TRBJ2-4; size: NA; V: TRBV7-3; DNA: TGTGCCAGCAGCTTCGGGGTGGGGGTAGAAAACATTCAGTACTTC; CDR3: CASSFGVGVENIQYF
D: TRBD2; J: TRBJ2-3; size: once; V: TRBV27; DNA: TGTGCCGGCAGTTTATCGGAGGCGGGGGGGCTAGATACGCAGTATTTT; CDR3: CAGSLSEAGGLDTQYF
D: NA; J: TRBJ1-6; size: NA; V: TRBV9; DNA: TGTGCCAGCAGCGTAGGGGACACAAATTCACCCCTCCACTTT; CDR3: CASSVGDTNSPLHF
D: NA; J: TRBJ1-6; size: once; V: TRBV14; DNA: TGTGCCGTAAGGGCTACCTATAATTCACCCCTCCACTTT; CDR3: CAVRATYNSPLHF
D: NA; J: TRBJ1-2; size: NA; V: TRBV21-1; DNA: TGTGCCAGCACCCTCAAAGGGCAGGATACCTATGGCTACACCTTC; CDR3: CASTLKGQDTYGYTF
D: NA; J: TRBJ1-4; size: NA; V: TRBV5-1; DNA: TGCGCCAGCAGCGAGCTGGGGGAAAAACTGTTTTTT; CDR3: CASSELGEKLFF
D: NA; J: TRBJ2-3; size: NA; V: TRBV4-1; DNA: TGCGCCAGCAGCCAAGAATCGGGTTCGGATACGCAGTATTTT; CDR3: CASSQESGSDTQYF
D: NA; J: TRBJ1-5; size: NA; V: TRBV19; DNA: TGTGCCAGTAGTATATGGGAGGGAGATCAGCCCCAGCATTTT; CDR3: CASSIWEGDQPQHF
D: NA; J: TRBJ1-2; size: NA; V: TRBV6-5; DNA: TGTGCCAGCAGTTACGGTAGGGACATGGACGGCTACACCTTC; CDR3: CASSYGRDMDGYTF
D: NA; J: TRBJ1-6; size: NA; V: TRBV7-9; DNA: TGTGCCAGCAGCCCCGGACAGCTCCAACATAATTCACCCCTCCACTTT; CDR3: CASSPGQLQHNSPLHF
D: TRBD1; J: TRBJ1-2; size: NA; V: TRBV2; DNA: TGTGCCAGCAGGAGGGACAGGGACTCTCTTAACTATGGCTACACCTTC; CDR3: CASRRDRDSLNYGYTF
D: NA; J: TRBJ1-5; size: NA; V: TRBV9; DNA: TGTGCCAGCAGCGTAGGGGTAGGGGGACAGCCCCAGCATTTT; CDR3: CASSVGVGGQPQHF
D: NA; J: TRBJ2-6; size: NA; V: TRBV5-8; DNA: TGTGCCAGCAGCTTGCTCTACCGGGCCCCCTCTGGGGCCAACGTCCTGACTTTC; CDR3: CASSLLYRAPSGANVLTF
D: NA; J: TRBJ1-5; size: few; V: TRBV29-1; DNA: TGCAGCGGGAAGCGGGGGGCGTTGAGGTATTCAGCCCCAGCATTT; CDR3: CSGKRGALRYSAPAF
D: TRBD1; J: TRBJ1-5; size: NA; V: TRBV2; DNA: TGTGCCAGCAGAGAGGGACAGGTCAATCAGCCCCAGCATTTT; CDR3: CASREGQVNQPQHF
D: NA; J: TRBJ2-5; size: NA; V: TRBV25-1; DNA: TGTGCCAGCAGTGAATTAGAGGACCGGGAGACCCAGTACTTC; CDR3: CASSELEDRETQYF
D: NA; J: TRBJ2-3; size: NA; V: TRBV4-3; DNA: TGCGCCAGCAGCCAAGATAAGGACGGGAGCACAGATACGCAGTATTTT; CDR3: CASSQDKDGSTDTQYF
D: NA; J: TRBJ2-2; size: NA; V: TRBV4-1; DNA: TGCGCCAGCAGCCAAGAGGAAGGACTCCCTAGAGGGGAGCTGTTTTTT; CDR3: CASSQEEGLPRGELFF
D: NA; J: TRBJ2-1; size: NA; V: TRBV6-6; DNA: TGTGCCAGCCTCCGCTATAGCTCCTACAATGAGCAGTTCTTC; CDR3: CASLRYSSYNEQFF